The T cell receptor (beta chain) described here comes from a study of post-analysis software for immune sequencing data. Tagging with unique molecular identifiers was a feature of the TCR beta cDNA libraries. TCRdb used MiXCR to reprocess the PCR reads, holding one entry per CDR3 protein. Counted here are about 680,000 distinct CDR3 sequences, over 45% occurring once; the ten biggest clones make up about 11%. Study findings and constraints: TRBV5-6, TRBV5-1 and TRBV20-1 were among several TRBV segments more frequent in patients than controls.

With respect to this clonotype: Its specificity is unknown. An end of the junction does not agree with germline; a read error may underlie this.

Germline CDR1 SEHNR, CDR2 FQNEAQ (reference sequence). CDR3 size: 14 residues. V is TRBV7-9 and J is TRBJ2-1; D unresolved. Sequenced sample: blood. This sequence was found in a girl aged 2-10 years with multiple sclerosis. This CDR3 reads CAISLVQYYNEQFF. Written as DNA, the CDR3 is TGTGCCATCAGCTTAGTCCAGTACTACAATGAGCAGTTCTTC.